A selection of T cell receptor beta chains follows, all from one sample in a study of blood T cell repertoires in COVID-19. Data came from immunoSEQ multiplex PCR; TCRdb stores just in-frame clones and leaves some out. The sample lists about 270,000 clones; 91% were seen once. Source material: PBMCs or T cells enriched from blood (not recorded which). These receptors were collected from a middle-aged man who had been exposed to COVID-19. The CDR3 runs from the conserved cysteine through the conserved F or W. D genes are given only for firm matches. Size values are once, few and many counts, or a class for expanded clones, and some rows have none.

>NA|TRBV12-5|TRBJ1-2|NA
TGTGCTAGTGGTTTGGACAGCGGTAGACTCTATGGCTACACCTTC
CASGLDSGRLYGYTF
>NA|TRBV19|TRBJ2-5|NA
TGTGCCAGTAGTGACTCGGCGGGATACCGCAAGGAGACCCAGTACTTC
CASSDSAGYRKETQYF
>once|TRBV25-1|TRBJ2-2|TRBD2
TGTGCCAGCGCCTCGGGGCGGGAGGACACCGGGGAGCTGTTTTTT
CASASGREDTGELFF
>NA|TRBV19|TRBJ2-1|TRBD1
TGTGCCAGTAGTAAGACCGGGACAGGGGGGGTAAGCAATGAGCAGTTCTTC
CASSKTGTGGVSNEQFF
>NA|TRBV4-2|TRBJ2-4|TRBD2
TGTGCCAGCAGCCAAGATCGCCTAGCGGGGAACATTCAGTACTTC
CASSQDRLAGNIQYF
>NA|TRBV25-1|TRBJ1-5|TRBD1
TGTGCCAGCACAGACAGGGGTGGCCAGCCCCAGCATTTT
CASTDRGGQPQHF
>NA|TRBV10-3|TRBJ2-7|NA
TGTGCCATCAGTGAGTCGACGGTTCAGGGCCACGAGCAGTACTTC
CAISESTVQGHEQYF
>NA|TRBV6-5|TRBJ1-3|NA
TGTGCAACTTCGGGAGGAAACACCATATATTTT
CATSGGNTIYF
>NA|TRBV12-5|TRBJ2-1|NA
TGTGCTAGTGGTTTGGTTTACCTCGAGAGCTCCTACAATGAGCAGTTCTTC
CASGLVYLESSYNEQFF
>NA|TRBV6-4|TRBJ2-2|NA
TGTGCCAGCAGTGTCACAGGGAACACCGGGGAGCTGTTTTTT
CASSVTGNTGELFF
>NA|TRBV10-2|TRBJ1-1|NA
TGCGCCAGCAGTGAATTTTTAGGGACAGAAGCTTTCTTT
CASSEFLGTEAFF
>NA|TRBV3-1/TRBV3-2|TRBJ1-4|NA
TGTGCCAGCAGCCAAGACCCCAGGGGCGAGGAAAAACTGTTTTTT
CASSQDPRGEEKLFF
>NA|TRBV28|TRBJ1-3|NA
TGTGCCAGCAGTTTTCGGGGGAAAGGAAACACCATATATTTT
CASSFRGKGNTIYF
>NA|TRBV5-6|TRBJ2-5|NA
TGTGCCAGCAGCTTGGCTCTTGACCCCGAGGGCGGGGAGACCCAGTACTTC
CASSLALDPEGGETQYF
>NA|TRBV11-3|TRBJ2-3|TRBD1
TGTGCCAGCAGCCTACGGACAGGGATCACAGATACGCAGTATTTT
CASSLRTGITDTQYF
>once|TRBV19|TRBJ1-6|NA
TGTGCCAGTAGTGAACAGGTCGATGCTTATAATTCACCCCTCCACTTT
CASSEQVDAYNSPLHF
>NA|TRBV6-6|TRBJ1-5|TRBD1
TGTGCCAGCACATCCGGGACAGGGAATCAGCCCCAGCATTTT
CASTSGTGNQPQHF
>NA|TRBV27|TRBJ1-4|TRBD1
TGTGCCAGCACCTCGGACAGGGATAATGAAAAACTGTTTTTT
CASTSDRDNEKLFF
>NA|TRBV5-4|TRBJ2-6|NA
TGTGCCAGCAGCTTGACGGAGACGGTCTCTGGGGCCAACGTCCTGACTTTC
CASSLTETVSGANVLTF
>NA|TRBV9|TRBJ2-1|NA
TGTGCCAGCAGCGTAGGGACTGTCTCCTACAATGAGCAGTTCTTC
CASSVGTVSYNEQFF
>NA|TRBV2|TRBJ2-7|NA
TGTGCCAGCAGTGAAGGGGCAGGGACCTACGAGCAGTACTTC
CASSEGAGTYEQYF
>NA|TRBV30|TRBJ1-6|TRBD1
TGTGCCTGGAAGACAACAGGGGTGGCCTATAATTCACCCCTCCACTTT
CAWKTTGVAYNSPLHF
>NA|TRBV12-5|TRBJ1-4|TRBD1
TGTGCTAGTGGTTTGGTACGAGGGACAGGGGATGAAAAACTGTTTTTT
CASGLVRGTGDEKLFF
>NA|TRBV18|TRBJ2-1|TRBD1
TGTGCCAGCTCAACGACAGGGGGCATTATTCTGGTAGAGTTCTTC
CASSTTGGIILVEFF
>NA|TRBV20-1|TRBJ2-7|NA
TGCAGTGCTAGTCCTAACAGTATTTCCTACGAGCAGTACTTC
CSASPNSISYEQYF
>once|TRBV5-4|TRBJ2-3|NA
TGTGCCAGCAGCCCGGGACATAGCACAGATACGCAGTATTTT
CASSPGHSTDTQYF
>NA|TRBV12-3/TRBV12-4|TRBJ1-5|TRBD1
TGTGCCAGCAGTTTGACAGGGGCAGGGCCCCAGCATTTT
CASSLTGAGPQHF
>NA|TRBV7-3|TRBJ2-7|NA
TGTGCCAGCAGCTTGGCCAGGGAAGGCGAGCAGTACTTC
CASSLAREGEQYF
>NA|TRBV28|TRBJ2-7|TRBD1
TGTGCCAGCAGTTTCCAACCCAGGACAGGGGTCGAGCAGTACTTC
CASSFQPRTGVEQYF
>NA|TRBV24-1|TRBJ2-1|TRBD2
TGTGCCACCAGATCCGCAGCGGGAGGGCCGATTGAGCAGTTCTTC
CATRSAAGGPIEQFF
>NA|TRBV6-2/TRBV6-3|TRBJ2-5|NA
TGTGCCAGCAGTTATCTTGCCGGCGGGGGCGAGACCCAGTACTTC
CASSYLAGGGETQYF
>NA|TRBV19|TRBJ1-5|TRBD1
TGTGCCAGCTCAGAAATAGCAGGGGGAAATCAGCCCCAGCATTTT
CASSEIAGGNQPQHF
>NA|TRBV6-5|TRBJ1-3|NA
TGTGCCAGCAGTTACTCGAGCGGGACCTCTGGAAACACCATATATTTT
CASSYSSGTSGNTIYF
>NA|TRBV5-1|TRBJ1-4|TRBD1
TGCGCCAGCAGCTATGGACAGGGCGGTAGAGAAAAACTGTTTTTT
CASSYGQGGREKLFF
>NA|TRBV6-4|TRBJ1-3|NA
TGTGCCAGCAGTGTATACCCCGAGCAGGACAGCAGCTCTGGAAACACCATATATTTT
CASSVYPEQDSSSGNTIYF
>once|TRBV7-9|TRBJ1-5|NA
TGTGCCAGCAGCCGGGACAACCCTAATCAGCCCCAGCATTTT
CASSRDNPNQPQHF